The 10 T cell receptor beta chains in this list originate from one sample, sequenced in a study of T-cell reconstitution after alpha-beta-depleted transplantation in children. Preparation of the TCRbeta library was carried out with unique molecular identifiers. TCRdb passed the PCR reads through MiXCR, listing each CDR3 protein once. The profile covers around 440,000 distinct CDR3 sequences, with about 10% appearing a single time and around 2.2% taken by the ten largest. Sample: PBMCs, taken before TCRalphabeta/CD19-depleted stem cell transplant. These receptors all stem from a child aged 2 to 10 with inherited bone marrow failure, due to receive a stem cell transplant.

Only a few counts were recorded for this clonotype. In DNA form, the CDR3 reads TGCGCCAGCAGCGGCTACGGAGGGGGCTCCTACAATGAGCAGTTCTTC. It is translated as CASSGYGGGSYNEQFF. The chain is built from TRBV5-1 and TRBJ2-1, with D possibly called TRBD1 or TRBD2 (6 bases each). Germline-derived CDR1 and CDR2 are SGHRS and YFSETQ. V was shortened by 4 bases and J by 0 bases, with 14 bases between the two germline ends. The CDR3 spans 16 residues.

This clonotype has just a few counts. V and J are TRBV20-1 and TRBJ1-6; tentatively, D is TRBD1 (5 bases). Germline lookup yields CDR1 DFQATT and CDR2 SNEGSKA (reference sequence). The CDR3 is 15 amino acids. Deletions cut 0 bases from V and 6 bases from J, with 12 bases between. The CDR3 reads CSAREGGGFNSPLHF. The CDR3, as DNA: TGCAGTGCTAGAGAGGGGGGGGGTTTTAATTCACCCCTCCACTTT.

The chain combines TRBV4-3 with TRBJ2-7, with D perhaps given as TRBD1 or TRBD2 (5 bases each). The CDR3 is 17 residues long. V was shortened by 0 bases and J by 4 bases, with 19 bases between the two germline ends. Germline-derived CDR1 and CDR2 are LGHNA and YSLEER. This CDR3 reads CASSQDRGWDGLYEQYF. CDR3 nucleotide sequence: TGCGCCAGCAGCCAAGATCGCGGGTGGGACGGGTTATACGAGCAGTACTTC.

The CDR3 is CASSIAGTGNYGYTF. DNA of the CDR3: TGTGCCAGTAGTATAGCCGGGACAGGGAACTATGGCTACACCTTC. The rearrangement uses TRBV19 and TRBJ1-2, with 9 nucleotides matching TRBD1. CDR1 LNHDA and CDR2 SQIVND come from the germline V gene (reference sequence). The CDR3 length is 15 residues. After removal of 1 base from V and 2 bases from J, the junction contained 2 bases not matched to a gene.

This clonotype was found many times. This chain uses TRBV7-9 with TRBJ2-1, with 13 bases that match TRBD2. V shed 2 bases and J 10 bases; nucleotides not matched to a gene: 2. CDR1 and CDR2 from the germline V gene are SEHNR and FQNEAQ (reference sequence). The CDR3 is 14 residues long. CDR3 in amino acids: CASSLPTSGREQFF. The CDR3 region has the DNA TGTGCCAGCAGCTTACCGACTAGCGGGAGGGAGCAGTTCTTC.

This clonotype came up many times. This sequence joins TRBV4-3 and TRBJ1-2; 8 nucleotides match TRBD1. This CDR3 contains 17 residues. V was pared by 0 bases and J by 0 bases, with 6 bases of the junction left unmatched. CDR1 LGHNA and CDR2 YSLEER come from the germline V gene. In DNA, the CDR3 is TGCGCCAGCAGCCAAGATTGGGGACAGGCCACTAACTATGGCTACACCTTC. Translated, it gives CASSQDWGQATNYGYTF.

This clonotype was detected a few times. V is TRBV20-1 and J is TRBJ1-1; no firm D call. V was pared by 2 bases and J by 1 base, with 14 bases between. CDR3 length: 15 residues. Germline CDR1 is DFQATT and CDR2 is SNEGSKA (reference sequence). The CDR3 is CSARPATTTNTEAFF. The CDR3 region has the DNA TGCAGTGCTAGACCAGCGACAACCACGAACACTGAAGCTTTCTTT.

This clonotype has a count of ten or more. The chain employs TRBV28 and TRBJ2-7; D gene unclear. This CDR3 has 14 amino acids. In germline, CDR1 is MDHEN, CDR2 SYDVKM. The V end was cut by 2 bases, the J end by 0 bases, with 8 bases between. The CDR3 here is CASSLQVSSYEQYF. The CDR3 region has the DNA TGTGCCAGCAGTTTACAGGTTAGCTCCTACGAGCAGTACTTC.

This clonotype was seen ten or more times. V and J are TRBV5-1 and TRBJ1-1; D gene ambiguous. With 0 bases removed from V and 3 bases from J, the gap between germline ends came to 9 bases. This CDR3 contains 14 residues. CDR1 is SGHRS, CDR2 YFSETQ, per germline. In nucleotides, the CDR3 is TGCGCCAGCAGCTTGGTGGTTGGGGACACTGAAGCTTTCTTT. This gives the protein CASSLVVGDTEAFF. The complete variable domain, with remaining parts taken from reference TRBV5-1 and TRBJ1-1, reads KAGVTQTPRYLIKTRGQQVTLSCSPISGHRSVSWYQQTPGQGLQFLFEYFSETQRNKGNFPGRFSGRQFSNSRSEMNVSTLELGDSALYLCASSLVVGDTEAFFGQGTRLTVV.

This clonotype has just a few counts. The chain links TRBV12-3 or TRBV12-4 to TRBJ1-1, with a weak D call TRBD1 (6 bases). This CDR3 contains 12 residues. Trimming shortened V by 8 bases and J by 5 bases, and 12 bases separated the two germline ends. CDR3 in DNA: TGTGCCAGCCTTATACAGGGAACTGAAGCTTTCTTT. Translating it yields CASLIQGTEAFF.